These T cell receptor beta chains were read from a single sample in a study of cytomegalovirus exposure and HLA in healthy donors. Produced via immunoSEQ multiplex PCR; TCRdb's table is partial and in-frame only. Of roughly 200,000 clones listed, roughly 70% are singletons. The specimen was PBMCs. Every receptor here comes from a middle-aged man in good health and CMV-seropositive. CDR3s include the opening cysteine and the closing phenylalanine or tryptophan. Fields, in order: CDR3 DNA, CDR3 protein, clone size, D gene, J gene, V gene. D genes are given only for firm matches. Expanded clones get a size class; other rows say once, few or many, or leave the size out.

DNA: TGCGCCAGCCGGCCCACGGGGGGGGAGACCCAGTACTTC
CDR3: CASRPTGGETQYF
size: .
D: TRBD2
J: TRBJ2-5
V: TRBV5-1

DNA: TGTGCCAGTAGTATAGATCTCGGGGGGAGGGCTGAAGCTTTCTTT
CDR3: CASSIDLGGRAEAFF
size: once
D: .
J: TRBJ1-1
V: TRBV19

DNA: TGCGCCAGCAGTCAGGCAGAAAGCCCAACTAATGAAAAACTGTTTTTT
CDR3: CASSQAESPTNEKLFF
size: .
D: .
J: TRBJ1-4
V: TRBV10-1

DNA: TGTGCCAGCAGCTTTGGACAGGGCAATCAGCCCCAGCATTTT
CDR3: CASSFGQGNQPQHF
size: .
D: TRBD1
J: TRBJ1-5
V: TRBV7-8

DNA: TGTGCCAGCAGTTTATTATCCCGTGAAGCTTTCTTT
CDR3: CASSLLSREAFF
size: .
D: .
J: TRBJ1-1
V: TRBV28

DNA: TGTGCCACCAGCCCCGGGACAGAGGGCTACAATGAGCAGTTCTTC
CDR3: CATSPGTEGYNEQFF
size: .
D: TRBD1
J: TRBJ2-1
V: TRBV15

DNA: TGTGCCAGCATCCCTCGGGGGGTAAGGGGTGAAGCTTTCTTT
CDR3: CASIPRGVRGEAFF
size: .
D: .
J: TRBJ1-1
V: TRBV6-5

DNA: TGTGCCAGCAGCTTACCCCCTAGCGGGGGGTCCTACAATGAGCAGTTCTTC
CDR3: CASSLPPSGGSYNEQFF
size: few
D: TRBD2
J: TRBJ2-1
V: TRBV7-8

DNA: TGTGCCAGCAGCTGGTACGGGGGGGCCGGGGAGCTGTTTTTT
CDR3: CASSWYGGAGELFF
size: .
D: TRBD2
J: TRBJ2-2
V: TRBV11-1

DNA: TGTGCCAGCAGCTGGGACAGGGGGATTTTACGGGGCTACACCTTC
CDR3: CASSWDRGILRGYTF
size: .
D: TRBD1
J: TRBJ1-2
V: TRBV11-2

DNA: TGCGCCAGCAGAACTAGCGGGGGATCCGATACGCAGTATTTT
CDR3: CASRTSGGSDTQYF
size: few
D: TRBD2
J: TRBJ2-3
V: TRBV5-1

DNA: TGCAGCGTTCGGACAGGGAGTTCCTATGGCTACACCTTC
CDR3: CSVRTGSSYGYTF
size: .
D: TRBD1
J: TRBJ1-2
V: TRBV29-1

DNA: TGTGCCAGCAGCTTATTGGGACTAGCGGAATACGAGCAGTACTTC
CDR3: CASSLLGLAEYEQYF
size: .
D: TRBD2
J: TRBJ2-7
V: TRBV7-6

DNA: TGCAGCGTCGCGCACCCCGGCGGGACCCAGTACTTC
CDR3: CSVAHPGGTQYF
size: .
D: .
J: TRBJ2-5
V: TRBV29-1

DNA: TGTGCCAGCAGCTTGTGGGCAGGGCCTTTAGGCCACTTT
CDR3: CASSLWAGPLGHF
size: .
D: .
J: TRBJ1-6
V: TRBV5-6

DNA: TGTGCCAGCAGCCCCGGGGGTACAGCCTACGAGCAGTACTTC
CDR3: CASSPGGTAYEQYF
size: few
D: .
J: TRBJ2-7
V: TRBV6-5

DNA: TGTGCCAGCAGTTCCGATGGACTCTACCGGAGAAACACCATATATTTT
CDR3: CASSSDGLYRRNTIYF
size: .
D: .
J: TRBJ1-3
V: TRBV28

DNA: TGTGCCAGCAGCGTTGGCGGGACTAGAGGAGAGACCCAGTACTTC
CDR3: CASSVGGTRGETQYF
size: .
D: TRBD2
J: TRBJ2-5
V: TRBV9

DNA: TGTGCCAGCAGCTTGATGGACACCCCCTCCGAAACTTTCTTT
CDR3: CASSLMDTPSETFF
size: few
D: .
J: TRBJ1-1
V: TRBV2

DNA: TGTGCCAGGGGACAGGGTGCTTTGTTCTTC
CDR3: CARGQGALFF
size: .
D: TRBD1
J: TRBJ2-1
V: TRBV2

DNA: TGTGCCAGCAGTGTACAGGAATTCAACACCGGGGAGCTGTTTTTT
CDR3: CASSVQEFNTGELFF
size: .
D: .
J: TRBJ2-2
V: TRBV25-1

DNA: TGTGCCAGCTCATCGTCGGGACAAACTAACTACGAGCAGTACTTC
CDR3: CASSSSGQTNYEQYF
size: .
D: .
J: TRBJ2-7
V: TRBV18

DNA: TGTGCCAGCAGCCTCCTGGGACAGGGCTACGAGCAGTACTTC
CDR3: CASSLLGQGYEQYF
size: .
D: TRBD1
J: TRBJ2-7
V: TRBV7-8

DNA: TGCGCCAGCAGCTTGGGCGGGTCATCGAACACTGAAGCTTTCTTT
CDR3: CASSLGGSSNTEAFF
size: .
D: .
J: TRBJ1-1
V: TRBV5-1